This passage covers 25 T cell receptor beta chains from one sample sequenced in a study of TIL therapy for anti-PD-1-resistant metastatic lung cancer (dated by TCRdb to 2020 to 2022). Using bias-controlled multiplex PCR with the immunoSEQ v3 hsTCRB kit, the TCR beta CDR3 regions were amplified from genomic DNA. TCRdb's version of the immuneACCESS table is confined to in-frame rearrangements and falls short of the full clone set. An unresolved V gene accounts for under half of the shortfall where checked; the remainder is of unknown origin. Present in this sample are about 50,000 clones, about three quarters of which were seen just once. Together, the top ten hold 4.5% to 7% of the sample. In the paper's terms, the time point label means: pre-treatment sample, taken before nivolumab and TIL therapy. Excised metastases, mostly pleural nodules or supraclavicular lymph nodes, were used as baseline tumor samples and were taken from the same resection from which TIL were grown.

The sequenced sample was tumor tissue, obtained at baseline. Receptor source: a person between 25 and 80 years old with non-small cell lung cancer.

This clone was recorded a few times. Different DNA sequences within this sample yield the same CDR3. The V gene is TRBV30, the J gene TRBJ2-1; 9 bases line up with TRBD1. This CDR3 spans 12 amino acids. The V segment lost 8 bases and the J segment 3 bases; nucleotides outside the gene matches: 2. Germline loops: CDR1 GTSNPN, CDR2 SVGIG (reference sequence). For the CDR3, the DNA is TGTGCCGCGGACAGGGGCTACAATGAGCAGTTCTTC. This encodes CAADRGYNEQFF.

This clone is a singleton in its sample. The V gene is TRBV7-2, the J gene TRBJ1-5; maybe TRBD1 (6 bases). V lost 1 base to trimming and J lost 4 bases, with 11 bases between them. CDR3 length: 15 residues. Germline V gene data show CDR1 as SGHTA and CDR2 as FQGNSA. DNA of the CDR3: TGTGCCAGCAGCTTAGTGGGACAAACGAATCAGCCCCAGCATTTT. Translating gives CASSLVGQTNQPQHF.

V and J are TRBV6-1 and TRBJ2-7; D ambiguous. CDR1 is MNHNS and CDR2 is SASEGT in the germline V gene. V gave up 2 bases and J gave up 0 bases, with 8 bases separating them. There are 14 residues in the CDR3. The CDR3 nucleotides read TGTGCCAGCAGTGAACTACAGAGCTCCTACGAGCAGTACTTC. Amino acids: CASSELQSSYEQYF.

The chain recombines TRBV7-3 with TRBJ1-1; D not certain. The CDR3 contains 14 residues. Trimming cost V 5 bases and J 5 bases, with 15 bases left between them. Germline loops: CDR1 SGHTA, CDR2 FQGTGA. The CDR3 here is CASSLFGVETEAFF. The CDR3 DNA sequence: TGTGCCAGCAGCCTCTTCGGGGTGGAGACTGAAGCTTTCTTT.

DNA for the CDR3: TGTGCAAGTCGCTTAGTTGTTTGCTATGGCTACACCTTC. Amino acid sequence: CASRLVVCYGYTF. The chain is built from TRBV12-2 and TRBJ1-2. TRBV12-2 is a listed pseudogene. The CDR3 consists of 13 residues.

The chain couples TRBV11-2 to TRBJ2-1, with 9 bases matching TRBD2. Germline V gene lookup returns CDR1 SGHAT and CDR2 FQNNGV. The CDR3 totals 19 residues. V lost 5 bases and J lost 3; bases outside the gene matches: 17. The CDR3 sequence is CASSIRKGGVAGDYNEQFF. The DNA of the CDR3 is TGTGCCAGCAGCATAAGGAAGGGAGGAGTAGCGGGAGACTACAATGAGCAGTTCTTC.

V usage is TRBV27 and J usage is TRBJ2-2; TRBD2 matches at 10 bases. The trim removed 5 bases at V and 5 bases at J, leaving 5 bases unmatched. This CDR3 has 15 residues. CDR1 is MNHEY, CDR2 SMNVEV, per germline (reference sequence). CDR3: CASSRSGRRTGELFF. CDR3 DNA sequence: TGTGCCAGCAGTCGTAGCGGGAGGCGTACCGGGGAGCTGTTTTTT.

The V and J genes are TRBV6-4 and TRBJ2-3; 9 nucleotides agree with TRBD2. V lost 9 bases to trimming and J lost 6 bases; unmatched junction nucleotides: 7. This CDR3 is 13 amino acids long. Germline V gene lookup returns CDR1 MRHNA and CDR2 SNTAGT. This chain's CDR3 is CARCGLARDTQYF. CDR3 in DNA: TGTGCCAGGTGTGGACTAGCGCGGGATACGCAGTATTTT.

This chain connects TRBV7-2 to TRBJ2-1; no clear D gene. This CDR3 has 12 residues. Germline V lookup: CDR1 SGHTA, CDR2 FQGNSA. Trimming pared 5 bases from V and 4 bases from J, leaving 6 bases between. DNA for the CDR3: TGTGCCAGCAGCCTACGTTACAATGAGCAGTTCTTC. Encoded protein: CASSLRYNEQFF. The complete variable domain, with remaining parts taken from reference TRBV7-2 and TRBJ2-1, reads GAGVSQSPSNKVTEKGKDVELRCDPISGHTALYWYRQSLGQGLEFLIYFQGNSAPDKSGLPSDRFSAERTGGSVSTLTIQRTQQEDSAVYLCASSLRYNEQFFGPGTRLTVL.

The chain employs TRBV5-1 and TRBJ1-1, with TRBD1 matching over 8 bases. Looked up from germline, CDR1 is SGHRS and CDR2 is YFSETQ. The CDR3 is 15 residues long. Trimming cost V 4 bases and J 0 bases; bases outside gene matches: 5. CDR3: CASSTTGGVNTEAFF. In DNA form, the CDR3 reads TGCGCCAGCAGCACCACAGGGGGGGTGAACACTGAAGCTTTCTTT.

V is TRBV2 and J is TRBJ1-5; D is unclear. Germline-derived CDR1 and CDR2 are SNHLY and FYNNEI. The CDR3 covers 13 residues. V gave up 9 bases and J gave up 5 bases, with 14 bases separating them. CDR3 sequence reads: CASKREEDQPQHF. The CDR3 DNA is TGTGCCAGTAAGAGGGAGGAGGATCAGCCCCAGCATTTT.

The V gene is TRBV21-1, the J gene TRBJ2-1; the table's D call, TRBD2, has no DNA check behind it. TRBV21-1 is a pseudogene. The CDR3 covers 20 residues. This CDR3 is CASSARFFQRGGWVPNEQFF. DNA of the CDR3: TGTGCCAGCAGCGCCCGGTTTTTTCAGCGGGGGGGCTGGGTTCCCAATGAGCAGTTCTTC.

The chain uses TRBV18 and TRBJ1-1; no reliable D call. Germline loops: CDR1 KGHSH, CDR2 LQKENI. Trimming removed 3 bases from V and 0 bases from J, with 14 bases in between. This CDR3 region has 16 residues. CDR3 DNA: TGTGCCAGCTCACCCCGTGACGTCGGGATGAACACTGAAGCTTTCTTT. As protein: CASSPRDVGMNTEAFF.

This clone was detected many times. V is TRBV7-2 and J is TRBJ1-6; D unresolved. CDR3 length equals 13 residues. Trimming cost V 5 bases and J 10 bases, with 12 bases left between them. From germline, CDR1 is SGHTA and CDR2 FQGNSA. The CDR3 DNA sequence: TGTGCCAGCAGCCAAACGGGGTCCTCACCCCTCCACTTT. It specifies CASSQTGSSPLHF. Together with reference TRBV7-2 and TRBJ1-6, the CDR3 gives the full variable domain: GAGVSQSPSNKVTEKGKDVELRCDPISGHTALYWYRQSLGQGLEFLIYFQGNSAPDKSGLPSDRFSAERTGGSVSTLTIQRTQQEDSAVYLCASSQTGSSPLHFGNGTRLTVT.

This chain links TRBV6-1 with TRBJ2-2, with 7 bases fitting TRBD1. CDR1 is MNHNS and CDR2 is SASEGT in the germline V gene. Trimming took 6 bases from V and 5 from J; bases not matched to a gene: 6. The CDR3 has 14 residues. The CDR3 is CASRRMTGTGELFF. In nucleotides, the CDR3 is TGTGCCAGCAGGAGAATGACAGGGACCGGGGAGCTGTTTTTT.

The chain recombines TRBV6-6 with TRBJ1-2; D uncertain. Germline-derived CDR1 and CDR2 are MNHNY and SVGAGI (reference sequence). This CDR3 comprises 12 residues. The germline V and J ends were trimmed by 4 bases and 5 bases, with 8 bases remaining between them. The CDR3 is CASSWRTYGYTF. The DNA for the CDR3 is TGTGCCAGCAGTTGGCGGACGTATGGCTACACCTTC.

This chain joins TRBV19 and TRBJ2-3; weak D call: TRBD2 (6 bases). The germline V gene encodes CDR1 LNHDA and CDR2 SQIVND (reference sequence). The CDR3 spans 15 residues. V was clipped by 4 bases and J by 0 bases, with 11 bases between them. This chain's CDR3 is CASSSPTRSTDTQYF. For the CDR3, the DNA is TGTGCCAGTAGTAGCCCGACTAGGAGCACAGATACGCAGTATTTT.

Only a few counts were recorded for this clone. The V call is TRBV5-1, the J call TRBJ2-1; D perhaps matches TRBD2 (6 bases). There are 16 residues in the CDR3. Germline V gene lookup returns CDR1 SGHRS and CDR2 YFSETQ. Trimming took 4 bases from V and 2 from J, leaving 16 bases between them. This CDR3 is CASSRGLPRTYNEQFF. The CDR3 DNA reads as TGCGCCAGCAGCAGGGGACTCCCCCGGACCTACAATGAGCAGTTCTTC.

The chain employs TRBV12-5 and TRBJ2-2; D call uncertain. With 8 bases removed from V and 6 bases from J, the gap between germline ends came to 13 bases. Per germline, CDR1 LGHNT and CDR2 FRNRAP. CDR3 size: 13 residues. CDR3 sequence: CASSSTRAGELFF. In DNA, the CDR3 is TGTGCTAGTAGTTCCACAAGGGCCGGGGAGCTGTTTTTT.

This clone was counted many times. The CDR3 nucleotides read TGTGCCAGCATGAGGCGGACAGGGACTAACTATGGCTACACCTTC. Amino acids: CASMRRTGTNYGYTF. The rearrangement joins TRBV21-1 to TRBJ1-2; whether TRBD1, the table's D call, matches the DNA was not checked. TRBV21-1 is marked as a pseudogene. The CDR3 covers 15 residues.

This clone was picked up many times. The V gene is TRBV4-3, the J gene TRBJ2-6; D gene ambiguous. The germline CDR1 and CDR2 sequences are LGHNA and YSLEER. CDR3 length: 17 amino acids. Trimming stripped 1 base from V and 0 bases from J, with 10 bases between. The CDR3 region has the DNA TGCGCCAGCAGCCAAGGGGCTCGCGGCTCTGGGGCCAACGTCCTGACTTTC. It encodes CASSQGARGSGANVLTF.

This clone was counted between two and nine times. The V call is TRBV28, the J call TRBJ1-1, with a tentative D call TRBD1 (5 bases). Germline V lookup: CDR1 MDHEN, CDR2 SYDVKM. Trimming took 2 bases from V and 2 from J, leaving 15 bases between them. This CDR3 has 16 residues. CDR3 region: CASSLPRTFPNTEAFF. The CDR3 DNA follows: TGTGCCAGCAGTTTACCTAGGACATTCCCCAACACTGAAGCTTTCTTT. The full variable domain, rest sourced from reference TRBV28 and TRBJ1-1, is DVKVTQSSRYLVKRTGEKVFLECVQDMDHENMFWYRQDPGLGLRLIYFSYDVKMKEKGDIPEGYSVSREKKERFSLILESASTNQTSMYLCASSLPRTFPNTEAFFGQGTRLTVV.

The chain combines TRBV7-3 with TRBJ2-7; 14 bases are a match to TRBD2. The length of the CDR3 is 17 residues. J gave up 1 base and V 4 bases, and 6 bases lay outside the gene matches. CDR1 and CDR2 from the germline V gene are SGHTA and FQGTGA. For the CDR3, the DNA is TGTGCCAGCAGCTCAGGGGGACTAGCGGGGGAGTCCTACGAGCAGTACTTC. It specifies CASSSGGLAGESYEQYF.

The CDR3 DNA reads TGTGCCAGCAAAAGGACAGGGTCTAACTATGGCTACACCTTC. Its translation: CASKRTGSNYGYTF. The chain employs TRBV6-1 and TRBJ1-2; TRBD1 aligns across 8 bases. Germline trimming cut 7 bases from V and 0 bases from J; bases unmatched to any gene: 4. Germline V CDR1 and CDR2: MNHNS, SASEGT. The CDR3 covers 14 residues.

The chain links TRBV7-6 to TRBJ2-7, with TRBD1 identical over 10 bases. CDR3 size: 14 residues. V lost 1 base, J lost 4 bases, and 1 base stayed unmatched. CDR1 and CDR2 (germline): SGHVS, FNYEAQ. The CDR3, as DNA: TGTGCCAGCAGCTTAGTGGGACAGGGGTACGAGCAGTACTTC. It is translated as CASSLVGQGYEQYF.